This entry lists 12 T cell receptor beta chains sequenced from one sample in a study of blood T cell repertoires in COVID-19. Clones were read by immunoSEQ multiplex PCR, and TCRdb kept only the in-frame ones, dropping some. The repertoire holds over 75,000 clones, roughly nine tenths seen once, with 5.2% in the top ten. The sample taken for sequencing was peripheral blood. The receptors come from a woman aged 80 or over with active COVID-19.

The DNA of the CDR3 is TGTGCCAGCAGTTTGTTAGGGGGCACTGAAGCTTTCTTT. Translation: CASSLLGGTEAFF. V and J are TRBV28 and TRBJ1-1, with D possibly matching TRBD1 (6 bases). V was clipped by 3 bases and J by 4 bases, with 9 bases between them. Looked up from germline, CDR1 is MDHEN and CDR2 is SYDVKM. The CDR3 loop spans 13 amino acids.

The chain has TRBV28 and TRBJ2-5, with 9 bases matching TRBD2. With 5 bases clipped from V and 2 bases from J, the junction kept 9 bases outside the gene matches. CDR3 size: 16 residues. Germline-derived CDR1 and CDR2 are MDHEN and SYDVKM. The CDR3 nucleotides read TGTGCCAGCAGTAGCGATACTAGCGGGCCACAAGAGACCCAGTACTTC. It codes for CASSSDTSGPQETQYF.

V usage is TRBV7-9 and J usage is TRBJ1-1, with D perhaps TRBD1 (5 bases). The CDR3 loop spans 13 amino acids. CDR1 SEHNR and CDR2 FQNEAQ come from the germline V gene (reference sequence). The ends were cut back, 6 bases at V and 5 bases at J, with 13 bases in the middle. CDR3 region: CASRVGDGTEAFF. The CDR3 bases are TGTGCCAGCAGGGTAGGGGATGGTACTGAAGCTTTCTTT.

The rearrangement joins TRBV4-3 to TRBJ1-1; D is unclear. Germline V gene sequence: CDR1 LGHNA, CDR2 YSLEER. Trimming removed 1 base at V and 1 base at J, with 7 bases between. The CDR3 is 14 residues long. CDR3 sequence reads: CASSQGGTNTEAFF. DNA of the CDR3: TGCGCCAGCAGCCAAGGCGGAACGAACACTGAAGCTTTCTTT.

The chain recombines TRBV7-9 with TRBJ2-2; TRBD2 aligns across 8 bases. The germline V gene has CDR1 SEHNR and CDR2 FQNEAQ (reference sequence). V shed 2 bases and J 7 bases; nucleotides not matched to a gene: 15. The CDR3 is made up of 18 amino acids. The CDR3 is CASSLKDPGGRFSGELFF. The DNA of the CDR3 is TGTGCCAGCAGCTTAAAGGATCCGGGCGGGAGGTTTAGCGGGGAGCTGTTTTTT.

This rearrangement joins TRBV5-1 to TRBJ2-5, with D possibly being TRBD1 (6 bases). The ends were cut back, 5 bases at V and 4 bases at J, with 6 bases in the middle. Germline loops: CDR1 SGHRS, CDR2 YFSETQ. The CDR3 totals 11 residues. The CDR3 here is CASRGAETQYF. The CDR3 DNA reads TGCGCCAGCAGGGGGGCAGAGACCCAGTACTTC.

The V gene is TRBV18, the J gene TRBJ2-7; no clear D. V was shortened by 1 base and J by 0 bases, with 4 bases between the two germline ends. Germline loops: CDR1 KGHSH, CDR2 LQKENI. This CDR3 is 13 amino acids long. CDR3 in DNA: TGTGCCAGCTCACCACAGCCCTCCTACGAGCAGTACTTC. Translated, it gives CASSPQPSYEQYF.

The count of this clone is one. J is TRBJ2-2 and V is TRBV24-1; 7 nucleotides align to TRBD2. This CDR3 contains 16 residues. The trim removed 4 bases at V and 7 bases at J, leaving 11 bases unmatched. Germline CDR1 is KGHDR and CDR2 is SFDVKD. The CDR3 DNA reads as TGTGCCACCAGTGACCGGGGGGTAACGGGAGACGGGGAGCTGTTTTTT. Translating it yields CATSDRGVTGDGELFF.

This sequence joins TRBV27 and TRBJ2-2, with 8 bases matching TRBD2. There are 15 residues in the CDR3. Losses at the gene ends were 5 bases for V and 0 bases for J; bases not matched to a gene: 2. Germline V gene sequence: CDR1 MNHEY, CDR2 SMNVEV (reference sequence). The CDR3 sequence is CASSTSGSNTGELFF. As DNA, the CDR3 is TGTGCCAGCAGTACTAGCGGCTCGAACACCGGGGAGCTGTTTTTT.

The chain employs TRBV5-6 and TRBJ2-1; 10 bases match TRBD2. V dropped 3 bases and J dropped 3; count of bases not matched to a gene: 3. CDR3 length: 15 amino acids. The germline V gene has CDR1 SGHDT and CDR2 YYEEEE. The CDR3 protein is CASSWTSGYYNEQFF. The CDR3 DNA follows: TGTGCCAGCAGCTGGACTAGCGGATACTACAATGAGCAGTTCTTC.

The chain has TRBV18 and TRBJ2-5, with D possibly TRBD2 on 6 matching bases. CDR1 and CDR2 from the germline V gene are KGHSH and LQKENI. This CDR3 comprises 14 residues. Trimming cost V 4 bases and J 5 bases, with 14 bases left between them. CDR3 sequence (DNA): TGTGCCAGCTCACAAAGCGCCGCGGGGGAGACCCAGTACTTC. Protein sequence: CASSQSAAGETQYF.

The chain joins TRBV12-3 or TRBV12-4 to TRBJ1-4, with a possible D match to TRBD1 (6 bases). This CDR3 spans 13 amino acids. Trimming pared 4 bases from V and 5 bases from J, leaving 8 bases between. CDR3 loop: CASSSGQNEKLFF. CDR3 DNA: TGTGCCAGCAGTTCCGGACAGAATGAAAAACTGTTTTTT.